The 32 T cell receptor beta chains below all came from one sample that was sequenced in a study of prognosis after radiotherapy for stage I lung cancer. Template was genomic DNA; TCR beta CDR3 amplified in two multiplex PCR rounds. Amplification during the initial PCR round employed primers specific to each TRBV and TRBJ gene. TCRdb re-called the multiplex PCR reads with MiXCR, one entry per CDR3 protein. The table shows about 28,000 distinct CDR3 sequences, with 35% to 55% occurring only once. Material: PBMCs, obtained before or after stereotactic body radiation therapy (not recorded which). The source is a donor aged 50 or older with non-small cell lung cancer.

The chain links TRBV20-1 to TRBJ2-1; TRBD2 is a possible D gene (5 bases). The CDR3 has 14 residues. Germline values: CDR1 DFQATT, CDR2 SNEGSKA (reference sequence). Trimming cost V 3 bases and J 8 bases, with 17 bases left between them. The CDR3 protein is CSASQSGLGDEQFF. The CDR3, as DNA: TGCAGTGCTAGTCAGAGCGGCCTTGGGGATGAGCAGTTCTTC.

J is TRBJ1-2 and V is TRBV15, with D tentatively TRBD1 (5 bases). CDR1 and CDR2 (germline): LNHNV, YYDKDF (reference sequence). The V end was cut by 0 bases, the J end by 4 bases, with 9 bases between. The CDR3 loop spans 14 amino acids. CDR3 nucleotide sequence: TGTGCCACCAGCAGAGATGTGGGGCTCTATGGCTACACCTTC. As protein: CATSRDVGLYGYTF.

This CDR3 is CSEREGECAGNTIYF. Written as DNA, the CDR3 is TGCAGTGAAAGAGAAGGGGAGTGCGCTGGAAACACCATATATTTT. J is TRBJ1-3 and V is TRBV20-1; D may be TRBD1 (5 bases). The length of the CDR3 is 15 residues. Trimming pared 7 bases from V and 2 bases from J, leaving 18 bases between. Germline CDR1 is DFQATT and CDR2 is SNEGSKA (reference sequence).

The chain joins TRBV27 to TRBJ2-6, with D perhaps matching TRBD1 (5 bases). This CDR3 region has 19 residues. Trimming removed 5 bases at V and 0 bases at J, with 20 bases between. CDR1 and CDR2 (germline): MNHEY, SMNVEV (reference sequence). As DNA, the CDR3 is TGTGCCAGCAGTCGCTCCAGGGCAGGGTACAGCTCTGGGGCCAACGTCCTGACTTTC. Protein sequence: CASSRSRAGYSSGANVLTF.

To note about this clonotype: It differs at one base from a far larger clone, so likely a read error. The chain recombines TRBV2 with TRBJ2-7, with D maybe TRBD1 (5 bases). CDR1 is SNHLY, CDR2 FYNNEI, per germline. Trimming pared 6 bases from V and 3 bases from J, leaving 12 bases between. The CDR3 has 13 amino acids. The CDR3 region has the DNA TGTGCCAGCAGCCCCGACAGCGTCTACGAGCAGTACTTC. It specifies CASSPDSVYEQYF.

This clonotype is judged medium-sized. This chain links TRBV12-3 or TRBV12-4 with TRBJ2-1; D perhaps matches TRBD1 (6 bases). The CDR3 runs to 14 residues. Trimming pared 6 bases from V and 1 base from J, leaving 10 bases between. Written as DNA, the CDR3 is TGTGCCAGCAGCCCTGACAGGTCCTACAATGAGCAGTTCTTC. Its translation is CASSPDRSYNEQFF.

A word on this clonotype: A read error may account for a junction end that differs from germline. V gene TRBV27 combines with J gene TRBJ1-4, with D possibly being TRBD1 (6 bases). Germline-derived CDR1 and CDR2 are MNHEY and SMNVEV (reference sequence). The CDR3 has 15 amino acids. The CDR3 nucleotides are TGTGCCAGCAGACAACGGGGACATACTAGTGAAAAACTGTTTTTT. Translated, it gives CASRQRGHTSEKLFF.

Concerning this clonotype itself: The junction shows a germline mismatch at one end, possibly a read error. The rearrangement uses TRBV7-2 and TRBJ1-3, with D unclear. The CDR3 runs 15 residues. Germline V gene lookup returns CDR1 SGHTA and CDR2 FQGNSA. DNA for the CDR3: TGTGCCAGCAGCTTTGGCGGGGTTTCTGTAAACACCATATATTTT. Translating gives CASSFGGVSVNTIYF.

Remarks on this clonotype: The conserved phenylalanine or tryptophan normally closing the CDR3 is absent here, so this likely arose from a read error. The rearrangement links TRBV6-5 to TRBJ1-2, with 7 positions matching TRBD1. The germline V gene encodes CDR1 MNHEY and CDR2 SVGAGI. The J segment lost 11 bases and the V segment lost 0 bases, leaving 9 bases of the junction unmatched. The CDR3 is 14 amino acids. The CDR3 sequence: CASSYSLQGVGYTL. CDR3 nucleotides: TGTGCCAGCAGTTACTCGCTTCAGGGGGTTGGATACACCCTC.

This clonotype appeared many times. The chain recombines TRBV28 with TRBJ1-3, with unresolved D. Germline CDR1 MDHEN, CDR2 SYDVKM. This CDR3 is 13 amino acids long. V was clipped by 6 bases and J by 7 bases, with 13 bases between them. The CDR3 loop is CASSITNPNTIYF. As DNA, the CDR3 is TGTGCCAGCAGCATTACTAACCCCAACACCATATATTTT. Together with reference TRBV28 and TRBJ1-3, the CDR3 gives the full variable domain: DVKVTQSSRYLVKRTGEKVFLECVQDMDHENMFWYRQDPGLGLRLIYFSYDVKMKEKGDIPEGYSVSREKKERFSLILESASTNQTSMYLCASSITNPNTIYFGEGSWLTVV.

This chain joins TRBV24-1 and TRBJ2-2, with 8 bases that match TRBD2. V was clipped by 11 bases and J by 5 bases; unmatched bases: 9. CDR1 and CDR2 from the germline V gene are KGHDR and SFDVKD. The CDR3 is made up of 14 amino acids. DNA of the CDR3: TGTGCCATCCGGGGGGGGGGAGGAACCGGGGAGCTGTTTTTT. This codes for CAIRGGGGTGELFF.

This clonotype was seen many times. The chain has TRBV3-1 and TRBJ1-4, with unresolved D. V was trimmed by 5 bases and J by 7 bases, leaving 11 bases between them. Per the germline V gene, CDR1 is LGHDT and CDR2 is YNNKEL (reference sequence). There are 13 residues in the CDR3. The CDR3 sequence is CASSARIVEKLFF. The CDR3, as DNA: TGTGCCAGCAGCGCGAGGATCGTTGAAAAACTGTTTTTT.

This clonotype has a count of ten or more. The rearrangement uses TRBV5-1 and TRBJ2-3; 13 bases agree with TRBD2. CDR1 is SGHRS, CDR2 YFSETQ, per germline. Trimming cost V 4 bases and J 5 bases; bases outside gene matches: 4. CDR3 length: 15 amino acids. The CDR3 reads CASSQTSGRVDTQYF. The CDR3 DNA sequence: TGCGCCAGCAGCCAAACTAGCGGGAGGGTAGATACGCAGTATTTT.

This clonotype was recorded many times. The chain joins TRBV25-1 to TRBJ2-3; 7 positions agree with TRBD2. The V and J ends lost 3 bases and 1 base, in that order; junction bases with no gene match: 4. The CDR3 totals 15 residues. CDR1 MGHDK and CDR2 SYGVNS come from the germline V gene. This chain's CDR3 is CASSEGSGGTDTQYF. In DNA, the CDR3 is TGTGCCAGCAGTGAGGGGAGCGGGGGCACAGATACGCAGTATTTT. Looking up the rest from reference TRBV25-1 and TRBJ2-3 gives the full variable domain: EADIYQTPRYLVIGTGKKITLECSQTMGHDKMYWYQQDPGMELHLIHYSYGVNSTEKGDLSSESTVSRIRTEHFPLTLESARPSHTSQYLCASSEGSGGTDTQYFGPGTRLTVL.

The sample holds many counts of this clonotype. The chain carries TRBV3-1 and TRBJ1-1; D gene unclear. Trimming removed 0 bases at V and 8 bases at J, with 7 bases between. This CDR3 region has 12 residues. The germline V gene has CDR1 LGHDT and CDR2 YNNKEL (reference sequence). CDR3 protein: CASSQDRAEAFF. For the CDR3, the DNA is TGTGCCAGCAGCCAAGATAGAGCCGAAGCTTTCTTT.

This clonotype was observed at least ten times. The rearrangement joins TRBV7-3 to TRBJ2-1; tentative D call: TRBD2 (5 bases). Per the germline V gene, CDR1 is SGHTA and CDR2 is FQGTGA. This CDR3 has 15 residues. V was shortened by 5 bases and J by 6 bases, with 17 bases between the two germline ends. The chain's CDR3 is CASSIDEGHFNEQFF. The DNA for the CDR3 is TGTGCCAGCAGCATCGACGAGGGCCACTTCAATGAGCAGTTCTTC.

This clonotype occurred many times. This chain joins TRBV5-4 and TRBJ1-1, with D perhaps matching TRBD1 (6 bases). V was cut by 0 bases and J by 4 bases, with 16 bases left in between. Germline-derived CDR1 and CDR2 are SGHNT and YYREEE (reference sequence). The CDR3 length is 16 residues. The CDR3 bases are TGTGCCAGCAGCTTGGGAGGGACAAGCGCAATCACTGAAGCTTTCTTT. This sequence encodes CASSLGGTSAITEAFF.

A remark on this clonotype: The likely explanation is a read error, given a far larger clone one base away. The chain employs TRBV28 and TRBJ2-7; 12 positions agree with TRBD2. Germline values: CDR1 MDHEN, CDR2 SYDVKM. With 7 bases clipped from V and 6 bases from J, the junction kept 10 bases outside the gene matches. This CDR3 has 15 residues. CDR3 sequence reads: CASIPTSGGTFEQYF. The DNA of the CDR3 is TGTGCCAGCATCCCGACTAGCGGGGGTACCTTCGAGCAGTACTTC.

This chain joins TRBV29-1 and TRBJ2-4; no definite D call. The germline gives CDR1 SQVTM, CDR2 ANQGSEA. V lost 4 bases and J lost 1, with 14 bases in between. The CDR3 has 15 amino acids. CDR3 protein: CSVVVLGPAKNIQYF. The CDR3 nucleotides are TGCAGCGTTGTAGTTTTAGGGCCGGCCAAAAACATTCAGTACTTC.

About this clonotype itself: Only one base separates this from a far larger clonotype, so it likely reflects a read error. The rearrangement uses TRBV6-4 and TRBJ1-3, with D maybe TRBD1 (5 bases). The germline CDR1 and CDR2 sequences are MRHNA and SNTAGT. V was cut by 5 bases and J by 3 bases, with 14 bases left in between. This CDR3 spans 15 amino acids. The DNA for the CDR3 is TGTGCCAGCAGTTACAGGAACAACATTGGAAACACCATATATTTT. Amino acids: CASSYRNNIGNTIYF.

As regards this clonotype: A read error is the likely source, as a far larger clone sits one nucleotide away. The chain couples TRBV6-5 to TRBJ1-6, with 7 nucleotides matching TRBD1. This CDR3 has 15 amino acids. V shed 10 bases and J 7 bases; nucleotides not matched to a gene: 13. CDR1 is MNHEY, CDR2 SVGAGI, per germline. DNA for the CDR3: TGTGCCATCAGAATCACCGGGACAGCAAATTCACCCCTCCACTTT. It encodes CAIRITGTANSPLHF.

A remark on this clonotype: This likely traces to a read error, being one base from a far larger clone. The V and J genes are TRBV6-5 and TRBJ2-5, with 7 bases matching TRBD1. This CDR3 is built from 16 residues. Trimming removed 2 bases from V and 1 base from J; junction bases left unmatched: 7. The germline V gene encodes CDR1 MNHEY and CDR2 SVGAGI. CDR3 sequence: CASSYRGLYLQETQYF. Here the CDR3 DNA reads TGTGCCAGCAGTTACAGGGGGCTTTATCTCCAAGAGACCCAGTACTTC.

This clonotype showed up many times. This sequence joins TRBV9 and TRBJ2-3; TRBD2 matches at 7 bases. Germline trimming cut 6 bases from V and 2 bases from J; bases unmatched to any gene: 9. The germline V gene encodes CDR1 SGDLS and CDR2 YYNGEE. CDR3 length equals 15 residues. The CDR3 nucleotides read TGTGCCAGCAATTCTCCAGCGGGGAACACAGATACGCAGTATTTT. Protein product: CASNSPAGNTDTQYF.

The CDR3: CASIYPRRSTEAFF. CDR3 bases: TGTGCCAGCATTTACCCCCGGCGGAGCACTGAAGCTTTCTTT. The chain employs TRBV6-9 and TRBJ1-1; D call uncertain. Germline CDR1 MNHGY, CDR2 SVAAGI. V was pared by 7 bases and J by 4 bases, with 16 bases between. There are 14 residues in the CDR3.

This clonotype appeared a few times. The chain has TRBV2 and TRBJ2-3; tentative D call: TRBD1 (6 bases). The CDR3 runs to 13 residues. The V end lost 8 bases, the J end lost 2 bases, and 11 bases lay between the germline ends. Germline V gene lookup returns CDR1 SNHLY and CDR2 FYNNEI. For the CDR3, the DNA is TGTGCCAGCGGGACACTAGTCACAGATACGCAGTATTTT. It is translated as CASGTLVTDTQYF.

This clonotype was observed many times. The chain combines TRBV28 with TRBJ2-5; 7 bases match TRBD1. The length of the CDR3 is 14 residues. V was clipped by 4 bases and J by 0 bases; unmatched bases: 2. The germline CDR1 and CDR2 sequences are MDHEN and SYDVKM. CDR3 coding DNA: TGTGCCAGCAGTTCAGGGACAGACCAAGAGACCCAGTACTTC. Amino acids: CASSSGTDQETQYF.

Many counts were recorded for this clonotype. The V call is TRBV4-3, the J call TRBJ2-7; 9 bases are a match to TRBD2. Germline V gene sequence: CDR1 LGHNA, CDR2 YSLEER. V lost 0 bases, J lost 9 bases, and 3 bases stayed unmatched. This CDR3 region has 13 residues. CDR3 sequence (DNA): TGCGCCAGCAGCCAAGAGAGTAGCGGGAGGCAGTACTTC. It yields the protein CASSQESSGRQYF.

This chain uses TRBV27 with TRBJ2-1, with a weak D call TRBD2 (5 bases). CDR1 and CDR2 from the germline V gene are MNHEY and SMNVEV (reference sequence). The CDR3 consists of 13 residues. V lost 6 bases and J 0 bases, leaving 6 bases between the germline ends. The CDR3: CASSRDSYNEQFF. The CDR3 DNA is TGTGCCAGCAGCCGGGACTCCTACAATGAGCAGTTCTTC.

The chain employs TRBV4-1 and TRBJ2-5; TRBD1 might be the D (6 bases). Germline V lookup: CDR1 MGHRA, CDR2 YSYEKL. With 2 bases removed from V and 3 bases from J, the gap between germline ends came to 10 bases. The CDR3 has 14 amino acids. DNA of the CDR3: TGCGCCAGCAGCCAAACAGGGTCTAAAGAGACCCAGTACTTC. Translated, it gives CASSQTGSKETQYF.

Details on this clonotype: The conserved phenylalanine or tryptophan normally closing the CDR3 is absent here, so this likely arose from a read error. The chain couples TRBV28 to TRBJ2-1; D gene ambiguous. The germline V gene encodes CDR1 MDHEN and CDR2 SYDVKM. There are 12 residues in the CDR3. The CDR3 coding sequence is TGTGTCAGCTCCTTGAGGTACAATGAGCAGTTCTCC. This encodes CVSSLRYNEQFS.

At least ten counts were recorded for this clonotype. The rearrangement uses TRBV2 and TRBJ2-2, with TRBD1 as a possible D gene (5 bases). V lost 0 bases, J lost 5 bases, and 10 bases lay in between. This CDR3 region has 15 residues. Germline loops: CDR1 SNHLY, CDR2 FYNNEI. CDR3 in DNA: TGTGCCAGCAGTGAAGCAGGGTCAGGGACCGGGGAGCTGTTTTTT. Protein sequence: CASSEAGSGTGELFF.

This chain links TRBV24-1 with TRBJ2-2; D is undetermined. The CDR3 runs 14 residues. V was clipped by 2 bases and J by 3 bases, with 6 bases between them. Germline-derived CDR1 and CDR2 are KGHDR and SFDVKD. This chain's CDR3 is CATSDYQDTGELFF. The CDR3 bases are TGTGCCACCAGTGATTATCAGGACACCGGGGAGCTGTTTTTT.